This T cell receptor beta chain was documented in a study of brain T cells in children with intractable seizures. Only cases whose brain tissue showed the highest T cell transcript signatures were sequenced. Data came from immunoSEQ multiplex PCR; TCRdb stores just in-frame clones and leaves some out. The table has 55,000 to 80,000 clones, around 96% seen once; the top ten hold approximately 0.38%. V lost 1 base to trimming and J lost 0 bases, with 10 bases between them. The CDR3 has 15 amino acids. Looked up from germline, CDR1 is MNHEY and CDR2 is SVGEGT. The sequence was obtained from a boy in the first two years of life with focal cortical dysplasia and intractable seizures. Sequencing used peripheral blood, obtained at surgery. This chain joins TRBV6-2 or TRBV6-3 and TRBJ2-7; the D gene is possibly TRBD2 (6 bases). The CDR3 is CASSYFNGSSYEQYF. Written as DNA, the CDR3 is TGTGCCAGCAGTTACTTCAACGGGAGCTCCTACGAGCAGTACTTC.